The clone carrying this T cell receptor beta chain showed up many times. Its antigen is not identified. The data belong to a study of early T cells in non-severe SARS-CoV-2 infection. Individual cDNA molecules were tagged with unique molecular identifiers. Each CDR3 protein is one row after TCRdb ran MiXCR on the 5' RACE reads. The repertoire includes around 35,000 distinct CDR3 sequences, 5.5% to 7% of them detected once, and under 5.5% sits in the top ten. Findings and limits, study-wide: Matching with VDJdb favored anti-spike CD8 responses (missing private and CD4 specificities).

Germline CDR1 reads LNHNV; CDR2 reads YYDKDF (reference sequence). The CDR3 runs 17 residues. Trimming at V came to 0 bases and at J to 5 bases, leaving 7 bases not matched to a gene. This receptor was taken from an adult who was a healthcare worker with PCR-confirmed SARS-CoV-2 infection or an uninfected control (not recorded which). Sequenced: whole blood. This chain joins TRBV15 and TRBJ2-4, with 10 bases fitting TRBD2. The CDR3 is CATSRDQLAGRQNIQYF. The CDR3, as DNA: TGTGCCACCAGCAGAGACCAACTAGCGGGAAGGCAAAACATTCAGTACTTC.